The next 4 T cell receptor beta chains were all read from a single sample in a study of blood T cells in healthy people across ages. A J-beta primer mix and a sample-barcoded 5' primer were used in a second PCR of about 7 to 12 cycles. TCRdb passed the 5' RACE reads through MiXCR, listing each CDR3 protein once. The top ten clones hold roughly 26% of a sample with 800,000 or so distinct CDR3 sequences, approximately 67% of them seen once. The sample consisted of blood. Receptors were obtained from a man in his thirties or forties in good health.

This sequence joins TRBV6-5 and TRBJ2-3; perhaps TRBD2 as D (6 bases). Germline lookup yields CDR1 MNHEY and CDR2 SVGAGI. The CDR3 is 16 residues long. Trimming cost V 2 bases and J 2 bases, with 14 bases left between them. CDR3 residues: CASSYRAGIDTDTQYF. The CDR3 coding sequence is TGTGCCAGCAGTTACAGGGCGGGGATTGACACAGATACGCAGTATTTT.

As regards this clonotype: One junction end does not reproduce the germline sequence, and a read error may be involved. V and J are TRBV12-3 or TRBV12-4 and TRBJ1-2; 7 bases align to TRBD1. CDR3 length equals 14 residues. The CDR3 loop is CASSPGTVNYGHTF. DNA for the CDR3: TGTGCCAGCAGTCCGGGGACAGTCAACTATGGCCACACCTTC.

About this clonotype: At one of its ends the junction is not consistent with the germline gene, which may arise from a read error. The V call is TRBV12-3 or TRBV12-4, the J call TRBJ1-2, with D tentatively TRBD1 (5 bases). The CDR3 totals 15 residues. Here the CDR3 DNA reads TGTGCCAGCAGTTTAATCCGGGGGGAAGGTTATGACTACACCTTC. This sequence encodes CASSLIRGEGYDYTF.

CDR3 sequence (DNA): TGTGCCAGCAGCGTTGGAGGGGGCGCGGGGCAGCCCCAGCATTTT. Residues: CASSVGGGAGQPQHF. The rearrangement joins TRBV9 to TRBJ1-5; 7 positions match TRBD1. The junction had 9 bases not matched to a gene; V was cut back by 2 bases and J by 7 bases. CDR3 length equals 15 residues. CDR1 is SGDLS, CDR2 YYNGEE, per germline.